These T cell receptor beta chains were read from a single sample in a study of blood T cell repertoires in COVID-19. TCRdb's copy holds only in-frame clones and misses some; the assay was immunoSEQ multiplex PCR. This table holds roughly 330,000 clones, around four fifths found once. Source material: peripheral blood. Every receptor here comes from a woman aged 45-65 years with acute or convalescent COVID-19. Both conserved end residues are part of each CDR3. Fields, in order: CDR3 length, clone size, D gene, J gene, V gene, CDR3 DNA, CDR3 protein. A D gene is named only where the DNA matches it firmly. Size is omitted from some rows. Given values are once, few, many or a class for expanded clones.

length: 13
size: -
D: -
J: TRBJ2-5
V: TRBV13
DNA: TGTGCCAGCAGCTTGTTCGCGGAAGAGACCCAGTACTTC
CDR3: CASSLFAEETQYF

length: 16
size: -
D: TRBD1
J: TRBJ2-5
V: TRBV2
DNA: TGTGCCAGCAGTGGGAGACAGGGGGCTTTTGGAGAGACCCAGTACTTC
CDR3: CASSGRQGAFGETQYF

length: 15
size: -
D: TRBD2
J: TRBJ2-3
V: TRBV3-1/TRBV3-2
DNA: TGTGCCAGCAGCCCGGGACTAGAGAGCACAGATACGCAGTATTTT
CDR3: CASSPGLESTDTQYF

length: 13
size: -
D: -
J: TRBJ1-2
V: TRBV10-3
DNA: TGTGCCATCAGTGAAGGCAGGGAATATGGCTACACCTTC
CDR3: CAISEGREYGYTF

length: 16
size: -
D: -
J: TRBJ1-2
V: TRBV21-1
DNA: TGTGCCAGCAGGGACAGAAACAGGGAGGGTAACTATGGCTACACCTTC
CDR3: CASRDRNREGNYGYTF

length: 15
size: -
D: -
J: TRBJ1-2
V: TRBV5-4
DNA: TGTGCCAGCAGCTTGGTGGGGGCGACTAACTATGGCTACACCTTC
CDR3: CASSLVGATNYGYTF

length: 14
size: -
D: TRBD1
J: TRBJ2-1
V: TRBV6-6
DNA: TGTGCCAGCAGTTCCGACAGGGCTCTCAATGAGCAGTTCTTC
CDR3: CASSSDRALNEQFF

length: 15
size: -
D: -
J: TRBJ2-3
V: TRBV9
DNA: TGTGCCAGCAGCGTAGCGGGAGCCCTCACAGATACGCAGTATTTT
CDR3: CASSVAGALTDTQYF

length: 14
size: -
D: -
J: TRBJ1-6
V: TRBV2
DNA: TGTGCCAGCAGTGGGTCTGAGGGCCATTCACCCCTCCACTTT
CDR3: CASSGSEGHSPLHF

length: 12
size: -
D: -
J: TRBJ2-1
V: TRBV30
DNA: TGTGCCTGGAGCATCACGCGGGATGAGCAGTTCTTC
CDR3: CAWSITRDEQFF

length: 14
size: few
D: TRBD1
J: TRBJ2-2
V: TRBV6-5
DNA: TGTGCCAGCAACCGGGACAGGGAAACCGGGGAGCTGTTTTTT
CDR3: CASNRDRETGELFF

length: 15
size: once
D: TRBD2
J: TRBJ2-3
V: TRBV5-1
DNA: TGCGCCAGCAGCCCACTTAGCGGGGGAACAGATACGCAGTATTTT
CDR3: CASSPLSGGTDTQYF

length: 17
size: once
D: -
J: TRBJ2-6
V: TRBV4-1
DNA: TGCGCCAGCAGCCCCTCCACGACGGGCTCTGGGGCCAACGTCCTGACTTTC
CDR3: CASSPSTTGSGANVLTF

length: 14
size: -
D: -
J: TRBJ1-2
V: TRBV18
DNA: TGTGCCAGCTCACCACCGCTACAGGGCTATGGCTACACCTTC
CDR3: CASSPPLQGYGYTF

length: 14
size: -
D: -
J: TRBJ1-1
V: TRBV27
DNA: TGTGCCAGCAGTCTAACCGCCGGAGTAGCTGAAGCTTTCTTT
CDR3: CASSLTAGVAEAFF

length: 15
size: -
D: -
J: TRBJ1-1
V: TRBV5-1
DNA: TGCGCCAGCAGCTTGATTGGGGGCGGAAACACTGAAGCTTTCTTT
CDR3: CASSLIGGGNTEAFF

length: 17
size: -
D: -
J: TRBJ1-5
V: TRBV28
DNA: TGTGCCAGCAAACCACGGTGGGAGCCTCGGGGCAATCAGCCCCAGCATTTT
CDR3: CASKPRWEPRGNQPQHF

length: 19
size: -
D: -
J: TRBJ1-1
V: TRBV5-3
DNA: TGTGCCAGAAGCCAACATAACATCCAGGGTGTGGACCAGAGGCCTGAAGCTTTCTTT
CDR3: CARSQHNIQGVDQRPEAFF

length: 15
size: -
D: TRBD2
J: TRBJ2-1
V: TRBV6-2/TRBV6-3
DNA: TGTGCCAGCAGTTCGCTAGCGGGAGGGTACAATGAGCAGTTCTTC
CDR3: CASSSLAGGYNEQFF

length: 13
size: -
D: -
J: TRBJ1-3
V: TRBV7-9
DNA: TGTGCCAGCAGCCAGCAGGTGGGAAACACCATATATTTT
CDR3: CASSQQVGNTIYF

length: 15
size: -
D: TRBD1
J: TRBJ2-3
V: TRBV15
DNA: TGTGCCACCAGCAGAGGGCAGGGGGTTGCAGATACGCAGTATTTT
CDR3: CATSRGQGVADTQYF

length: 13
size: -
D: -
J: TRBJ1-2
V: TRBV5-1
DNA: TGCGCCAGCAGCTTGGAAGGGGTGGATGGCTACACCTTC
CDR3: CASSLEGVDGYTF

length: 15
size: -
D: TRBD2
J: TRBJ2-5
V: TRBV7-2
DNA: TGTGCCAGCAGCTTAGTGGCTAGCGGGCAAGAGACCCAGTACTTC
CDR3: CASSLVASGQETQYF

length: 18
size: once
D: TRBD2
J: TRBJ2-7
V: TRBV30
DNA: TGTGCCTGGAGTCCAACCGGGACTAGCGGGATACCAACCTACGAGCAGTACTTC
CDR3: CAWSPTGTSGIPTYEQYF

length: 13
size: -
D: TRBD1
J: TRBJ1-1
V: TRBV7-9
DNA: TGTGCCAGCAGCCCGGACAGGGGGCATAAAGCTTTCTTT
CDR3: CASSPDRGHKAFF

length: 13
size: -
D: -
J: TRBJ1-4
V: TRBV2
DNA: TGTGCCAGCAGTGACGCTGGGGGGTTCGGACTGTTTTTT
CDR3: CASSDAGGFGLFF

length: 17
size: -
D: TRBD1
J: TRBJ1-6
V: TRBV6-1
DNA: TGTGCCAGCAGTGGACCGGGACAGGGGTCCTATAATTCACCCCTCCACTTT
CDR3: CASSGPGQGSYNSPLHF

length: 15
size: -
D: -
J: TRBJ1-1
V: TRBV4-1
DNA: TGCGCCAGCAGCCCGACGGGGGGTAGGGACACTGAAGCTTTCTTT
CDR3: CASSPTGGRDTEAFF

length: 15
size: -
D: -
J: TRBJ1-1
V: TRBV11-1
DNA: TGTGCCAGCAGCCCACGCCCAGGAGAGGGCTTTGGGGCTTTCTTT
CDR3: CASSPRPGEGFGAFF

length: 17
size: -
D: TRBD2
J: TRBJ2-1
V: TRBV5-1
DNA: TGCGCCAGCAGCTTTCGAGGGACTAGCGAGAGTTACAATGAGCAGTTCTTC
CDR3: CASSFRGTSESYNEQFF

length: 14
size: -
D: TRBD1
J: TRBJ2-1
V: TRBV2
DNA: TGTGCCAGCCATCAGGGGGCGTCCTACAATGAGCAGTTCTTC
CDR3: CASHQGASYNEQFF

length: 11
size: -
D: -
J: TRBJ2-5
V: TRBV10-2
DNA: TGCGCCAGCAGTGTTAGAGAGACCCAGTACTTC
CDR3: CASSVRETQYF

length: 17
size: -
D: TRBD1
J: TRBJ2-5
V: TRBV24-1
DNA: TGTGCCACCAGTGGTCCCCCCGAACAGGGGGGACAAGAGACCCAGTACTTC
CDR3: CATSGPPEQGGQETQYF

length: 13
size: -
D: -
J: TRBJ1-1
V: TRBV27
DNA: TGTGCCAGCGGGACATCCCGAGACACTGAAGCTTTCTTT
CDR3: CASGTSRDTEAFF

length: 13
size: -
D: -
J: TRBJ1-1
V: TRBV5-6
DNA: TGTGCCAGCAGCTTCCGGGAGAACACTGAAGCTTTCTTT
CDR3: CASSFRENTEAFF